Presented here are 10 T cell receptor beta chains from one specimen sequenced in a study of shared clonotypes between healthy human individuals. Clones were read by immunoSEQ multiplex PCR, and TCRdb kept only the in-frame ones, dropping some. In the table there are 2 million to 2.5 million clones, more than 90% of which are singletons. Sequenced sample: naive CD4+ T cells sorted from blood. Subset noted: CD45RA+ positively selected. The source of these receptors is a man aged 18 to 29 in good health.

This clone was observed a handful of times. Other DNA sequences in this specimen translate into the identical CDR3. The rearrangement links TRBV28 to TRBJ1-5; D is possibly TRBD1 (6 bases). Trimming stripped 3 bases from V and 4 bases from J, with 10 bases between. CDR3 length: 14 amino acids. The germline V gene has CDR1 MDHEN and CDR2 SYDVKM. The CDR3 coding sequence is TGTGCCAGCAGTTTGGTACAGGGTAATCAGCCCCAGCATTTT. Its translation: CASSLVQGNQPQHF. The full variable domain, in which reference TRBV28 and TRBJ1-5 provide the parts outside the CDR3, is DVKVTQSSRYLVKRTGEKVFLECVQDMDHENMFWYRQDPGLGLRLIYFSYDVKMKEKGDIPEGYSVSREKKERFSLILESASTNQTSMYLCASSLVQGNQPQHFGDGTRLSIL.

The chain employs TRBV29-1 and TRBJ2-2; the match to TRBD1 covers 8 bases. The germline CDR1 and CDR2 sequences are SQVTM and ANQGSEA. The CDR3 extends over 12 amino acids. J was trimmed by 5 bases and V by 8 bases; bases with no gene match: 4. The CDR3 bases are TGCAGCACCCGACAGGGGACCGGGGAGCTGTTTTTT. Residues: CSTRQGTGELFF.

The chain employs TRBV7-3 and TRBJ2-5, with unresolved D. The CDR3 is 13 residues long. Germline V CDR1 and CDR2: SGHTA, FQGTGA. V gave up 1 base and J gave up 9 bases, with 12 bases separating them. CDR3 region: CASSLIPLQPQYF. CDR3 nucleotide sequence: TGTGCCAGCAGCTTAATTCCCCTACAGCCCCAGTACTTC.

The J gene is TRBJ1-6, the V gene TRBV19; TRBD1 agrees at 7 bases. Germline V gene lookup returns CDR1 LNHDA and CDR2 SQIVND (reference sequence). The CDR3 contains 16 residues. The ends lost 2 bases at V and 6 bases at J; junction bases unmatched: 7. CDR3 sequence: CASSIKGAGGNSPLHF. CDR3 nucleotides: TGTGCCAGTAGTATAAAGGGGGCTGGTGGTAATTCACCCCTCCACTTT.

A remark on this clone: This same CDR3 is encoded by further DNA sequences in the sample. This chain uses TRBV4-1 with TRBJ1-4, with D tentatively TRBD1 (5 bases). The length of the CDR3 is 13 residues. Germline values: CDR1 MGHRA, CDR2 YSYEKL. Trimming removed 1 base from V and 8 bases from J, with 8 bases in between. In DNA, the CDR3 is TGCGCCAGCAGCCAAGTCCGGGGGGAAAAACTGTTTTTT. Its translation: CASSQVRGEKLFF.

The chain couples TRBV7-2 to TRBJ1-5; no clear D. CDR1 and CDR2 (germline): SGHTA, FQGNSA. The CDR3 contains 16 residues. V was clipped by 1 base and J by 0 bases, with 10 bases between them. The CDR3 DNA reads as TGTGCCAGCAGCTTAGTAGGGTTACTTAGCAATCAGCCCCAGCATTTT. Amino acids: CASSLVGLLSNQPQHF.

The J gene is TRBJ1-1, the V gene TRBV7-9, with D possibly TRBD1 on 5 matching bases. V was trimmed by 5 bases and J by 3 bases, leaving 16 bases between them. The V gene's germline CDR1 is SEHNR and CDR2 FQNEAQ (reference sequence). The CDR3 runs to 15 residues. The CDR3 sequence: CASSRSGKSDTEAFF. As DNA, the CDR3 is TGTGCCAGCAGCCGTTCAGGGAAGTCGGACACTGAAGCTTTCTTT.

The chain couples TRBV2 to TRBJ2-7; D remains unclear. The CDR3 totals 14 residues. Germline V gene data show CDR1 as SNHLY and CDR2 as FYNNEI. The V end lost 1 base, the J end lost 1 base, and 8 bases lay between the germline ends. The chain's CDR3 is CASSEESVSYEQYF. CDR3 DNA sequence: TGTGCCAGCAGTGAAGAGAGCGTTTCCTACGAGCAGTACTTC.

In DNA form, the CDR3 reads TGTGCCAGCAGCTTACAGGTCTGGGGCGTCGGCAATGAGCAGTTCTTC. Amino acid sequence: CASSLQVWGVGNEQFF. The chain joins TRBV11-2 to TRBJ2-1; possibly TRBD1 for D (5 bases). The V end lost 2 bases, the J end lost 6 bases, and 17 bases lay between the germline ends. Germline V gene lookup returns CDR1 SGHAT and CDR2 FQNNGV. The CDR3 has 16 amino acids.

The V gene is TRBV28, the J gene TRBJ2-7; D call uncertain. In germline, CDR1 is MDHEN, CDR2 SYDVKM. V was clipped by 5 bases and J by 1 base, with 12 bases between them. This CDR3 is built from 14 residues. Written as DNA, the CDR3 is TGTGCCAGCAGTCCCCGCCATTTGTCCTACGAGCAGTACTTC. The encoded protein is CASSPRHLSYEQYF.